This T cell receptor (beta chain) was found in a study of OX40 agonist ivuxolimab in advanced cancers. Study as a whole: The study enrolled dose-escalation patients with hepatocellular carcinoma, melanoma, renal cell or head and neck cancer.

The table came from immunoSEQ multiplex PCR; TCRdb's copy has only in-frame clones and leaves some out. Among 95,000 to 100,000 clones listed, around 83% were seen once. The material sequenced was CD4+ or CD8+ T cells sorted from blood, taken in a trial of the OX40 agonist ivuxolimab. This clonotype was sampled from an adult with an advanced solid tumor such as melanoma, head and neck, liver or kidney cancer.

The CDR3: CAISERGGTGSYGYTF. In nucleotides, the CDR3 is TGTGCCATCAGTGAGCGTGGGGGGACGGGAAGCTATGGCTACACCTTC. The chain carries TRBV10-3 and TRBJ1-2; D is possibly TRBD1 (5 bases). Trimming left V 2 bases short and J 4 bases short, with 17 bases between. This CDR3 region has 16 residues. From germline, CDR1 is ENHRY and CDR2 SYGVKD.